Sequencing of this T cell receptor (beta chain) was carried out in a study of CD8 T cells in Susac syndrome. Study-wide points: No clonal expansion appeared among CD4+ T cells in Susac patients.

Random hexamers were used to reverse transcribe an amount of about 0.5 to 1 ug RNA. TCRdb recomputed calls from the immunoSEQ multiplex PCR reads with MiXCR, one row per CDR3 protein. The sample lists approximately 77,000 distinct CDR3 sequences, roughly 91% occurring once. CD8+ and CD4+ blood T cells underwent TCR beta sequencing. Patients with Susac syndrome met diagnostic criteria defined recently for definite or probable disease. TEMRA cells underwent FACS enrichment and CD8+ and CD4+ T cells underwent negative isolation. CDR1 SGHRS and CDR2 YFSETQ come from the germline V gene. Trimming removed 2 bases at V and 2 bases at J, with 19 bases between. This CDR3 contains 17 residues. With respect to this clonotype: Its matching antigen is unknown.

The sample consisted of CD4+ T cells from PBMCs. The sequence came from a human donor with Susac syndrome. The chain carries TRBV5-1 and TRBJ2-5; D call uncertain. CDR3 sequence reads: CASSLGVAGTKQETQYF. The DNA for the CDR3 is TGCGCCAGCAGCTTAGGCGTGGCAGGAACGAAACAAGAGACCCAGTACTTC.